Listed below are T cell receptor beta chains from one sample, sequenced in a study of vaccination and CD4 T cells after COVID-19. For these receptors, no antigen is known. TCRdb called the PCR reads again in MiXCR, with one record for every CDR3 protein. The top ten clones hold roughly a sixth of a sample with about 13,000 distinct CDR3 sequences, under 75% of them seen once. Sequencing input: CD4+ T cells from blood, cultured in vitro. The receptor source for this set is a human donor who had recovered from COVID-19. The CDR3 runs from the conserved cysteine through the conserved F or W. A D gene is named only where the DNA matches it firmly. For some rows the clone size is stated as once, few or many, or as a class when expanded; others skip it.

TRBJ2-1 - - TRBV6-5 TGTGCCAGCAGTTACTCGACGGATTACAATGAGCAGTTCTTC CASSYSTDYNEQFF
TRBJ2-1 - TRBD2 TRBV20-1 TGCAGTGCCCTACGGGGTCATAGCGGGAGCCCCAATGAGCAGTTCTTC CSALRGHSGSPNEQFF
TRBJ1-2 few - TRBV5-4 TGTGCCAGCAGCTTGGCCGGCAGTCTCTTATATGGCTACACCTTC CASSLAGSLLYGYTF
TRBJ1-3 - - TRBV6-5 TGTGCCAGCAGTTATATGCGGGGAAACACCATATATTTT CASSYMRGNTIYF
TRBJ2-7 - - TRBV12-2 TGTGCAAGTCGCTCACCGCTCCCTCCACCATACGAGCAGTACTTC CASRSPLPPPYEQYF
TRBJ2-7 - TRBD1 TRBV7-2 TGTGCCAGCAGCCGCACCCCGACAGGGACGAACGAGCAGTACTTC CASSRTPTGTNEQYF
TRBJ1-2 - TRBD1 TRBV11-2 TGTGCCAGCAGCTCCCCCGGACAGGGAGACTATGGCTACACCTTC CASSSPGQGDYGYTF
TRBJ1-2 few TRBD1 TRBV2 TGTGCCAGCAGCCTCGAGGGGGCGTATGGCTACACCTTC CASSLEGAYGYTF
TRBJ1-1 - - TRBV6-5 TGTGCCAGCAGTTACCAACACCCGAACACTGAAGCTTTCTTT CASSYQHPNTEAFF
TRBJ2-1 - TRBD1 TRBV11-2 TGTGCCAGCAGCCGACAGGGGGCCCTATCTGAGTTCTACAATGAGCAGTTCTTC CASSRQGALSEFYNEQFF
TRBJ2-5 - TRBD2 TRBV24-1 TGTGCCACCAGTGGGGGAACTAGCGGGAGCTCTTCCCAAGAGACCCAGTACTTC CATSGGTSGSSSQETQYF
TRBJ2-7 - TRBD1 TRBV20-1 TGCAGTGCTAAAAAACTACAGGGGGCGAGTGACGAGCAGTACTTC CSAKKLQGASDEQYF
TRBJ2-7 once - TRBV28 TGTGCCAGCAGCCTAAGCGGGGACAGCTACGAGCAGTACTTC CASSLSGDSYEQYF
TRBJ1-1 few - TRBV6-1 TGTGCCAGCAGGCCCCCCTCAGGGGTATGGACTGAAGCTTTCTTT CASRPPSGVWTEAFF
TRBJ1-5 - - TRBV3-1 TGTGCCAGCAGCCCGACCGGGGGGTCCAATCAGCCCCAGCATTTT CASSPTGGSNQPQHF
TRBJ1-2 - TRBD1 TRBV6-2/TRBV6-3 TGTGCCAGCATAAAGGACAGGGGAGGATCCTATGGCTACACCTTC CASIKDRGGSYGYTF
TRBJ2-1 once TRBD2 TRBV20-1 TGCAGTGCTCCCCCTAGCGGGAGATTTAGGAATGAGCAGTTCTTC CSAPPSGRFRNEQFF
TRBJ2-7 - TRBD2 TRBV27 TGTGCCAGACTTCCCGAAAGGTTAGCGGGAGACCACCTTTCCTACGAGCAGTACTTC CARLPERLAGDHLSYEQYF
TRBJ2-2 - - TRBV15 TGTGCCACCAGCAGAGAGTTGACCGGGGAGCTGTTTTTT CATSRELTGELFF
TRBJ1-5 - - TRBV28 TGTGCCAGCAGTTTATATAGGGGGGGCGGTCAGCCCCAGCATTTT CASSLYRGGGQPQHF
TRBJ1-4 - - TRBV20-1 TGCAGTGCGCCCCATCCTAATGAAAAACTGTTTTTT CSAPHPNEKLFF
TRBJ1-5 - - TRBV7-9 TGTGCCAGCAGCTCGAATCAGCCCCAGCATTTT CASSSNQPQHF
TRBJ2-4 few - TRBV6-2/TRBV6-3 TGTGCCAGCACCCTCGACCTAGCCAAAAACATTCAGTACTTC CASTLDLAKNIQYF
TRBJ1-3 - TRBD1 TRBV7-8 TGTGCCAGCAGCTTAAACCCTAGGACAGGGGTATTTATCTCTGGAAACACCATATATTTT CASSLNPRTGVFISGNTIYF
TRBJ2-3 few - TRBV24-1 TGTGCCACCAGTGATCCCTCGGATAGCACAGATACGCAGTATTTT CATSDPSDSTDTQYF
TRBJ1-5 - - TRBV4-1 TGCGCCAGCAGCCAACAAGGCGATCAGCCCCAGCATTTT CASSQQGDQPQHF
TRBJ2-1 - TRBD2 TRBV2 TGTGCCAGCAGAGCCGGGACTAGCACGTTGAATGAGCAGTTCTTC CASRAGTSTLNEQFF
TRBJ1-1 - - TRBV4-3 TGCGCCAGCAGCCAAGATTGGGGGGGAGGCACTGAAGCTTTCTTT CASSQDWGGGTEAFF
TRBJ2-7 - - TRBV10-3 TGTGCCATCAGTGGACTTTGGGAGCAGTACTTC CAISGLWEQYF
TRBJ1-3 - - TRBV28 TGTGCCAGCAGATCTCAATCGGCGTTCTCTGGAAACACCATATATTTT CASRSQSAFSGNTIYF
TRBJ2-3 - TRBD2 TRBV7-9 TGTGCCAGCAGCTTAGGACTAGCGGGAGAGTTAGATACGCAGTATTTT CASSLGLAGELDTQYF
TRBJ2-7 - TRBD1 TRBV10-1 TGCGCCAGCAGTGAGTCTGGCAGGGGGCGCAGGGACGAGCAGTACTTC CASSESGRGRRDEQYF
TRBJ2-1 - TRBD1 TRBV5-4 TGTGCCAGCAGCGGCGGGACAGGGTCTTACAATGAGCAGTTCTTC CASSGGTGSYNEQFF
TRBJ2-4 - - TRBV19 TGTGCCAGTAGTAACCAGGGGTCCTACCTAGCCAAAAACATTCAGTACTTC CASSNQGSYLAKNIQYF
TRBJ1-2 - - TRBV5-5 TGTGCCAGCAGCCCTCAGACCGGTGCTAACTATGGCTACACCTTC CASSPQTGANYGYTF
TRBJ2-1 - - TRBV6-2/TRBV6-3 TGTGCCAGCAGTTACAGGAATGAGCAGTTCTTC CASSYRNEQFF
TRBJ1-5 few - TRBV5-1 TGCGCCAGCAGCTGGGGCTATGGCAATCAGCCCCAGCATTTT CASSWGYGNQPQHF
TRBJ2-1 few TRBD2 TRBV7-6 TGTGCCAGCAGCTTAGTGGGGGTAGCGGGGTACTCCTACAATGAGCAGTTCTTC CASSLVGVAGYSYNEQFF
TRBJ1-1 - - TRBV19 TGTGCCAGTAGTCCCTTGATCGGGGTTGGAACTGAAGCTTTCTTT CASSPLIGVGTEAFF
TRBJ2-2 - - TRBV20-1 TGCAGTGCTAGCGGGAACACCGGGGAGCTGTTTTTT CSASGNTGELFF
TRBJ1-2 few - TRBV27 TGTGCCAGCAGTCCCGAGTCAGGGCAATGGGGATTTTATGGCTACACCTTC CASSPESGQWGFYGYTF
TRBJ2-6 few TRBD1 TRBV30 TGTGCCTGGAGTTCATACGGGACAGGGGGCTTCCTGACTTTC CAWSSYGTGGFLTF
TRBJ2-7 few - TRBV11-2 TGTGCCAGCAGCACCCCCGCCCGGAGGCTCTACGAGCAGTACTTC CASSTPARRLYEQYF
TRBJ2-7 - - TRBV20-1 TGCAGTGCTAGAGTCCTGGGACCGCAATACGAGCAGTACTTC CSARVLGPQYEQYF
TRBJ2-7 - - TRBV20-1 TGCAGTGCGAGGGACAAACGCGAGCAGTACTTC CSARDKREQYF
TRBJ2-3 - TRBD2 TRBV29-1 TGCAGCGCCATAGCGGGAGATTTCACAGATACGCAGTATTTT CSAIAGDFTDTQYF
TRBJ1-3 - TRBD1 TRBV24-1 TGTGCCACCAGTGACCCCACAGGGGCTGGAAACACCATATATTTT CATSDPTGAGNTIYF
TRBJ2-7 medium-sized TRBD1 TRBV19 TGTGCCAGTTCCCGGACAGGGGACGCAGGGGAGCAGTACTTC CASSRTGDAGEQYF
TRBJ2-2 large TRBD2 TRBV7-2 TGTGCCAGCAGCTTAGTGACTAGCGGAACCGGGGAGCTGTTTTTT CASSLVTSGTGELFF
TRBJ2-5 - - TRBV30 TGTGCCTGGAGGCCAGCGGACCAGCAAGAGACCCAGTACTTC CAWRPADQQETQYF
TRBJ2-5 - - TRBV12-3/TRBV12-4 TGTGCCAGCAGTGCCGAGACCCAGTACTTC CASSAETQYF
TRBJ2-7 - - TRBV11-2 TGTGCCAGCAGCTTAGGGACAGTTTGGGGAAGCGAGCAGTACTTC CASSLGTVWGSEQYF
TRBJ1-6 - - TRBV7-2 TGTGCCAGCAGCCCTAGGCTTAGTTGGGAGAATTCACCCCTCCACTTT CASSPRLSWENSPLHF
TRBJ1-6 few - TRBV6-1 TGTGCCAGCAAAGAAGGTAGAGGGGCGGGGTCACCCCTCCACTTT CASKEGRGAGSPLHF
TRBJ2-1 - TRBD2 TRBV11-3 TGTGCCAGCAGCCCTAGCGGGACTAGCTTAAATGAGCAGTTCTTC CASSPSGTSLNEQFF
TRBJ1-5 - - TRBV20-1 TGCAGTGCAATAGGGGGAGCCGATCAGCCCCAGCATTTT CSAIGGADQPQHF
TRBJ2-1 - TRBD2 TRBV11-2 TGTGCCAGCAGCTTACTACTAGCGGGGGGCAATGAGCAGTTCTTC CASSLLLAGGNEQFF
TRBJ1-3 few - TRBV11-3 TGTGCCAGCAGCCCGAACCGGAACACCATATATTTT CASSPNRNTIYF
TRBJ2-3 - - TRBV19 TGTGCCAGTAGTAACCCGGCCACAGATACGCAGTATTTT CASSNPATDTQYF